The 10 T cell receptor beta chains below all came from one sample that was sequenced in a study of cytomegalovirus exposure and HLA in healthy donors (dated by TCRdb to the late 2010s). Receptor amplification or capture employed the immunoSEQ multiplex PCR assay. For the multiplex PCR, a mixture combining 60 forward primers for TCR Vbeta segments and 13 reverse primers for TCR Jbeta segments was used. TCRdb stores this immuneACCESS table with in-frame sequences only. Part of the clones is absent; in the studies checked, under half of the shortfall reflects unresolved V genes, and no reason is known for the rest. For this sample the table gives some 85,000 clones, of which roughly 80% were detected only once. Around 2.3% of the sample is held by the ten biggest clonotypes. Sequenced material: PBMCs. These receptors were obtained from a man aged 18 to 29 in good health and CMV-seronegative.

The genes are TRBV25-1 and TRBJ2-5; possible D gene TRBD2, 6 bases. CDR1 MGHDK and CDR2 SYGVNS come from the germline V gene. Trimming took 4 bases from V and 4 from J, leaving 10 bases between them. The CDR3 spans 13 residues. The DNA for the CDR3 is TGTGCCAGCAGTGCCCCTAGCGCAGAGACCCAGTACTTC. Translation gives CASSAPSAETQYF.

This clone was counted once. CDR3 loop: CASSLSQGYGYTF. CDR3 DNA sequence: TGTGCCAGCAGTTTATCACAGGGCTATGGCTACACCTTC. This rearrangement joins TRBV27 to TRBJ1-2, with a weak D call TRBD1 (6 bases). This CDR3 spans 13 amino acids. Germline V gives CDR1 MNHEY, CDR2 SMNVEV (reference sequence). Deletions cut 0 bases from V and 4 bases from J, with 6 bases between.

The V and J genes are TRBV30 and TRBJ1-5, with TRBD1 as a possible D gene (6 bases). Per the germline V gene, CDR1 is GTSNPN and CDR2 is SVGIG (reference sequence). Trimming removed 4 bases from V and 1 base from J, with 11 bases in between. The CDR3 spans 14 residues. CDR3 coding DNA: TGTGCCTGGAACACAGGGTCAAGCAATCAGCCCCAGCATTTT. Translated, it gives CAWNTGSSNQPQHF.

This clone was counted a single time. The CDR3, as DNA: TGTGCCAGCAGCGGGGAGCCGATAGAGACCGGGGAGCTGTTTTTT. This sequence encodes CASSGEPIETGELFF. The chain uses TRBV9 and TRBJ2-2; tentatively, D is TRBD2 (5 bases). This CDR3 has 15 residues. Looked up from germline, CDR1 is SGDLS and CDR2 is YYNGEE. V lost 3 bases, J lost 5 bases, and 14 bases lay in between.

The chain has TRBV30 and TRBJ2-7; 11 nucleotides line up with TRBD1. V trimming: 7 bases; J trimming: 2 bases; junction bases outside the gene matches: 16. The CDR3 runs 17 residues. CDR1 and CDR2 from the germline V gene are GTSNPN and SVGIG (reference sequence). The CDR3 region has the DNA TGTGCCTCGACTACCAAAATCGGACAGGGGGCAGCCTACGAGCAGTACTTC. Translated, it gives CASTTKIGQGAAYEQYF.

The chain couples TRBV6-1 to TRBJ1-2, with D perhaps TRBD1 (6 bases). This CDR3 spans 14 amino acids. Trimming took off 1 base at V and 5 bases at J, with 11 bases between the two ends. The germline V gene encodes CDR1 MNHNS and CDR2 SASEGT. Here the CDR3 reads CASSEGEGVYGYTF. CDR3 sequence (DNA): TGTGCCAGCAGTGAAGGGGAGGGGGTATATGGCTACACCTTC.

The rearrangement uses TRBV5-1 and TRBJ2-7, with TRBD2 matching 10 bases. The CDR3 extends over 17 amino acids. Germline CDR1 reads SGHRS; CDR2 reads YFSETQ. The V and J ends lost 2 bases and 1 base, in that order; junction bases with no gene match: 9. This CDR3 reads CASSFSASGRGSYEQYF. CDR3 DNA sequence: TGCGCCAGCAGCTTCTCTGCTAGCGGGAGAGGGTCCTACGAGCAGTACTTC.

This sequence joins TRBV10-2 and TRBJ1-2, with unresolved D. The ends were cut back, 3 bases at V and 5 bases at J, with 4 bases in the middle. Germline V gene lookup returns CDR1 WSHSY and CDR2 SAAADI. This CDR3 has 11 amino acids. The CDR3 loop reads CASSDTYGYTF. The DNA of the CDR3 is TGCGCCAGCAGTGACACTTATGGCTACACCTTC.

In this sample, this clone turned up a few times. The chain is built from TRBV30 and TRBJ1-3; D gene uncertain. Germline V gene sequence: CDR1 GTSNPN, CDR2 SVGIG (reference sequence). This CDR3 has 13 amino acids. The germline V and J ends were trimmed by 5 bases and 0 bases, with 8 bases remaining between them. CDR3 sequence: CAWDRDSGNTIYF. The CDR3 region has the DNA TGTGCCTGGGATCGGGACTCTGGAAACACCATATATTTT.

The chain employs TRBV5-1 and TRBJ1-2, with D possibly TRBD1 on 5 matching bases. The CDR3 length is 14 residues. V was clipped by 2 bases and J by 6 bases, with 14 bases between them. Germline CDR1 is SGHRS and CDR2 is YFSETQ. The CDR3 DNA is TGCGCCAGCAGCTTTGCAGGGTCCGTGGATGGCTACACCTTC. This translates into CASSFAGSVDGYTF.